The 29 T cell receptor beta chains presented below share a single source sample, sequenced in a study of shared clonotypes between healthy human individuals (dated by TCRdb to the early 2020s). The library was made by the immunoSEQ multiplex PCR assay. Held by TCRdb, this immuneACCESS table contains in-frame sequences only and omits some clones. Under half of the omission traces to an unresolved V gene where checked; the cause of the rest is unknown. Present in this sample are 1,500,000 or so clones, roughly 96% of which were seen just once. The top ten constitute 0.95% to 1.5% of the sample. Sequencing used naive CD4+ T cells sorted from blood. What this sample's cell subset or site label stands for: CD45RA+ positively selected. Receptors originate from a man aged 25-45 years in good health.

The chain combines TRBV7-8 with TRBJ2-3, with D unclear. The CDR3 covers 11 residues. V lost 5 bases to trimming and J lost 5 bases, with 5 bases between them. CDR1 and CDR2 (germline): SGHVS, FQNEAQ. CDR3 loop: CASSQLDTQYF. CDR3 sequence (DNA): TGTGCCAGCAGCCAACTAGATACGCAGTATTTT. The whole variable domain, filled in from reference TRBV7-8 and TRBJ2-3, reads GAGVSQSPRYKVAKRGQDVALRCDPISGHVSLFWYQQALGQGPEFLTYFQNEAQLDKSGLPSDRFFAERPEGSVSTLKIQRTQQEDSAVYLCASSQLDTQYFGPGTRLTVL.

The rearrangement links TRBV10-2 to TRBJ1-5, with 11 bases fitting TRBD1. The CDR3 consists of 15 residues. Trimming at V came to 9 bases and at J to 3 bases, leaving 7 bases not matched to a gene. Germline V lookup: CDR1 WSHSY, CDR2 SAAADI. CDR3 loop: CASTGTGGNNQPQHF. CDR3 nucleotides: TGCGCCAGTACCGGGACAGGGGGAAACAATCAGCCCCAGCATTTT.

The chain employs TRBV5-1 and TRBJ1-4; D gene unclear. Per the germline V gene, CDR1 is SGHRS and CDR2 is YFSETQ. Trimming took 4 bases from V and 2 from J, leaving 12 bases between them. This CDR3 has 15 residues. The CDR3 region has the DNA TGCGCCAGCAGCCCCTGGGGTGAGACTAATGAAAAACTGTTTTTT. It yields the protein CASSPWGETNEKLFF.

This sequence joins TRBV5-1 and TRBJ2-7; 8 bases fit TRBD1. The junction had 13 bases not matched to a gene; V was cut back by 4 bases and J by 7 bases. Germline lookup yields CDR1 SGHRS and CDR2 YFSETQ. CDR3 length: 15 residues. The CDR3 here is CASSTAGTGAGEQYF. CDR3 coding DNA: TGCGCCAGCAGCACCGCGGGGACAGGCGCAGGGGAGCAGTACTTC.

Note on this clone: The same CDR3 also results from other DNA sequences found in this sample. J is TRBJ2-7 and V is TRBV28; TRBD2 aligns across 7 bases. V shed 6 bases and J 4 bases; nucleotides not matched to a gene: 6. CDR1 is MDHEN and CDR2 is SYDVKM in the germline V gene. The CDR3 is 13 residues long. CDR3 bases: TGTGCCAGCAGGCGCGGGAGTAGTTACGAGCAGTACTTC. Translation gives CASRRGSSYEQYF.

The chain recombines TRBV7-6 with TRBJ1-4; D is uncertain. Trimming took 1 base from V and 0 from J, leaving 3 bases between them. The CDR3 is 14 amino acids. CDR1 is SGHVS, CDR2 FNYEAQ, per germline. In DNA form, the CDR3 reads TGTGCCAGCAGCTTAGGGACAACTAATGAAAAACTGTTTTTT. This gives the protein CASSLGTTNEKLFF.

Comments on this clone: This sample includes further DNA sequences coding for the same CDR3. The chain joins TRBV7-9 to TRBJ2-7, with D unclear. V lost 3 bases and J 4 bases, leaving 4 bases between the germline ends. Germline V CDR1 and CDR2: SEHNR, FQNEAQ (reference sequence). The CDR3 loop spans 11 amino acids. Here the CDR3 DNA reads TGTGCCAGCAGCTTGAGTTACGAGCAGTACTTC. Amino acids: CASSLSYEQYF.

This chain joins TRBV7-9 and TRBJ1-5; maybe TRBD1 (6 bases). The CDR3 is made up of 18 amino acids. Trimming stripped 2 bases from V and 5 bases from J, with 22 bases between. In germline, CDR1 is SEHNR, CDR2 FQNEAQ (reference sequence). CDR3 sequence (DNA): TGTGCCAGCAGCTTATTGTGGCAGGGGTCTGATTCGCATCAGCCCCAGCATTTT. Residues: CASSLLWQGSDSHQPQHF.

The rearrangement uses TRBV28 and TRBJ2-1, with 10 bases lining up with TRBD2. Losses at the gene ends were 5 bases for V and 3 bases for J; bases not matched to a gene: 10. Germline CDR1 reads MDHEN; CDR2 reads SYDVKM. The CDR3 totals 17 residues. As DNA, the CDR3 is TGTGCCAGCAGTAGTGGAGAACTAGCGGGGATCTACAATGAGCAGTTCTTC. Its translation: CASSSGELAGIYNEQFF.

This chain joins TRBV18 and TRBJ1-1; unclear D gene. The V end lost 2 bases, the J end lost 8 bases, and 9 bases lay between the germline ends. Germline V gives CDR1 KGHSH, CDR2 LQKENI. This CDR3 is 12 amino acids long. The CDR3 DNA reads as TGTGCCAGCTCACCATCGGAGGGAGAAGCTTTCTTT. Protein product: CASSPSEGEAFF.

The chain links TRBV9 to TRBJ1-1, with TRBD1 matching over 10 bases. The CDR3 spans 16 residues. The germline V gene encodes CDR1 SGDLS and CDR2 YYNGEE. With 3 bases clipped from V and 5 bases from J, the junction kept 10 bases outside the gene matches. As DNA, the CDR3 is TGTGCCAGCAGCGCGCGGCCGGGACAGGGGAAGACTGAAGCTTTCTTT. The encoded protein is CASSARPGQGKTEAFF.

V is TRBV29-1 and J is TRBJ2-7, with 7 positions matching TRBD1. There are 12 residues in the CDR3. Germline values: CDR1 SQVTM, CDR2 ANQGSEA. Losses at the gene ends were 6 bases for V and 2 bases for J; bases not matched to a gene: 4. The CDR3 region has the DNA TGCAGCGTGGGACAGAAGACCTACGAGCAGTACTTC. This sequence encodes CSVGQKTYEQYF.

On this clone itself: Other DNA sequences in the sample encode the same CDR3. V and J are TRBV5-1 and TRBJ2-1; 10 nucleotides agree with TRBD2. The CDR3 spans 16 residues. After removal of 0 bases from V and 4 bases from J, the junction contained 4 bases not matched to a gene. In germline, CDR1 is SGHRS, CDR2 YFSETQ. CDR3 nucleotide sequence: TGCGCCAGCAGCTTGGGTGCTAGCGGGGGATACAATGAGCAGTTCTTC. The encoded protein is CASSLGASGGYNEQFF. Filled out from reference TRBV5-1 and TRBJ2-1, the complete variable domain reads KAGVTQTPRYLIKTRGQQVTLSCSPISGHRSVSWYQQTPGQGLQFLFEYFSETQRNKGNFPGRFSGRQFSNSRSEMNVSTLELGDSALYLCASSLGASGGYNEQFFGPGTRLTVL.

To note about this clone: This sample includes further DNA sequences coding for the same CDR3. The rearrangement links TRBV9 to TRBJ2-3; 10 nucleotides align to TRBD2. The CDR3 is 16 residues long. Germline V gives CDR1 SGDLS, CDR2 YYNGEE. V gave up 0 bases and J gave up 3 bases; unmatched junction bases: 4. The CDR3 reads CASSVASGSRTDTQYF. The CDR3 DNA reads TGTGCCAGCAGCGTAGCTAGCGGGAGTAGGACAGATACGCAGTATTTT.

Concerning this clone itself: The same CDR3 also results from other DNA sequences found in this sample. This chain uses TRBV7-9 with TRBJ2-7; TRBD2 agrees at 11 bases. Germline V lookup: CDR1 SEHNR, CDR2 FQNEAQ (reference sequence). The CDR3 runs to 15 residues. Trimming removed 5 bases from V and 4 bases from J; junction bases left unmatched: 7. The CDR3 DNA reads as TGTGCCAGCAGCCCGGGGACTAGCGGAAATTACGAGCAGTACTTC. Translating gives CASSPGTSGNYEQYF. Full variable domain (remainder filled in from reference TRBV7-9 and TRBJ2-7): DTGVSQNPRHKITKRGQNVTFRCDPISEHNRLYWYRQTLGQGPEFLTYFQNEAQLEKSRLLSDRFSAERPKGSFSTLEIQRTEQGDSAMYLCASSPGTSGNYEQYFGPGTRLTVT.

This clone appeared a single time. The same CDR3 can be traced to other DNA sequences in this sample. The rearrangement joins TRBV15 to TRBJ2-7; D uncertain. The CDR3 is made up of 13 amino acids. Deletions cut 8 bases from V and 2 bases from J, with 13 bases between. CDR1 LNHNV and CDR2 YYDKDF come from the germline V gene (reference sequence). CDR3 bases: TGTGCCACCTCCCGTGGGCGGACCTACGAGCAGTACTTC. As protein: CATSRGRTYEQYF.

CDR3 in amino acids: CASSPGTISGTDTQYF. In DNA, the CDR3 is TGCGCCAGCAGTCCCGGGACTATCTCGGGGACAGATACGCAGTATTTT. The gene calls are TRBV10-1 and TRBJ2-3, with TRBD2 matching over 7 bases. The CDR3 runs to 16 residues. V shed 5 bases, J shed 3 bases, and the junction held 11 bases outside the gene matches. CDR1 and CDR2 from the germline V gene are WNHNN and SYGVQD (reference sequence).

CDR3 nucleotides: TGTGCCAGCTCACCAACCCCCCTCGAGCAGTACTTC. Translating it yields CASSPTPLEQYF. The chain combines TRBV18 with TRBJ2-7; D ambiguous. From germline, CDR1 is KGHSH and CDR2 LQKENI. Between the trimmed V and J ends, which lost 2 bases and 6 bases, there was a span of 8 bases. The CDR3 is 12 residues long.

The V call is TRBV2, the J call TRBJ2-2, with D perhaps matching TRBD2 (6 bases). In germline, CDR1 is SNHLY, CDR2 FYNNEI. This CDR3 is 15 amino acids long. Trimming removed 6 bases at V and 4 bases at J, with 15 bases between. The CDR3 region is CASSRETRGTGELFF. The CDR3 DNA reads as TGTGCCAGCAGCCGAGAGACTAGAGGCACCGGGGAGCTGTTTTTT.

The chain uses TRBV4-3 and TRBJ2-7; 8 nucleotides match TRBD1. There are 15 residues in the CDR3. CDR1 and CDR2 from the germline V gene are LGHNA and YSLEER. V lost 3 bases, J lost 3 bases, and 7 bases stayed unmatched. The CDR3, as DNA: TGCGCCAGCAGCCACCGACAGGGGAAAGACTACGAGCAGTACTTC. Translated, it gives CASSHRQGKDYEQYF.

This rearrangement joins TRBV28 to TRBJ2-7; TRBD2 matches at 7 bases. CDR3 size: 15 residues. Germline CDR1 and CDR2: MDHEN and SYDVKM. The V and J ends lost 5 bases and 2 bases, in that order; junction bases with no gene match: 9. The CDR3 bases are TGTGCCAGCAGTGCCCCCCAGCGGGGACCCTACGAGCAGTACTTC. Translation: CASSAPQRGPYEQYF. Looking up the rest from reference TRBV28 and TRBJ2-7 gives the full variable domain: DVKVTQSSRYLVKRTGEKVFLECVQDMDHENMFWYRQDPGLGLRLIYFSYDVKMKEKGDIPEGYSVSREKKERFSLILESASTNQTSMYLCASSAPQRGPYEQYFGPGTRLTVT.

This chain links TRBV5-1 with TRBJ2-1; 7 bases agree with TRBD1. The junction had 9 bases not matched to a gene; V was cut back by 1 base and J by 5 bases. This CDR3 comprises 16 residues. Per germline, CDR1 SGHRS and CDR2 YFSETQ. CDR3 sequence reads: CASSLFVQGVDNEQFF. CDR3 nucleotide sequence: TGCGCCAGCAGCTTGTTTGTCCAGGGGGTCGACAATGAGCAGTTCTTC. Full variable domain (remainder filled in from reference TRBV5-1 and TRBJ2-1): KAGVTQTPRYLIKTRGQQVTLSCSPISGHRSVSWYQQTPGQGLQFLFEYFSETQRNKGNFPGRFSGRQFSNSRSEMNVSTLELGDSALYLCASSLFVQGVDNEQFFGPGTRLTVL.

The rearrangement uses TRBV4-3 and TRBJ1-3; unclear D gene. The CDR3 runs 16 residues. V lost 0 bases and J lost 1, with 10 bases in between. Germline CDR1 and CDR2: LGHNA and YSLEER. CDR3 coding DNA: TGCGCCAGCAGCCAAGATGAGGCAGATTCTGGAAACACCATATATTTT. This codes for CASSQDEADSGNTIYF.

This chain connects TRBV10-3 to TRBJ1-1; a possible D gene is TRBD1 (5 bases). Germline CDR1 is ENHRY and CDR2 is SYGVKD. The CDR3 consists of 12 residues. V gave up 11 bases and J gave up 2 bases, with 12 bases separating them. The CDR3 is CALRGTNTEAFF. The CDR3 coding sequence is TGTGCCCTAAGGGGAACTAACACTGAAGCTTTCTTT.

Details on this clone: This specimen includes other DNA sequences encoding the same CDR3. The CDR3 spells CASSPRTGSNTGELFF. The DNA of the CDR3 is TGTGCCAGCTCACCTCGGACAGGATCAAACACCGGGGAGCTGTTTTTT. The V and J genes are TRBV18 and TRBJ2-2; TRBD1 matches 7 bases. The CDR3 is 16 residues long. V shed 3 bases, J shed 2 bases, and the junction held 6 bases outside the gene matches. Germline-derived CDR1 and CDR2 are KGHSH and LQKENI.

The chain recombines TRBV7-9 with TRBJ1-1, with 7 bases identical to TRBD1. Germline CDR1 SEHNR, CDR2 FQNEAQ (reference sequence). The trim removed 1 base at V and 10 bases at J, leaving 18 bases unmatched. This CDR3 is 17 amino acids long. This CDR3 reads CASSLESLQGVSTLAFF. The CDR3 DNA is TGTGCCAGCAGCTTAGAAAGTCTGCAGGGGGTGAGCACGTTAGCTTTCTTT.

The V gene is TRBV11-3, the J gene TRBJ2-4; 11 nucleotides match TRBD2. This CDR3 has 16 residues. The V and J ends lost 5 bases and 3 bases, in that order; junction bases with no gene match: 6. Per the germline V gene, CDR1 is SGHNT and CDR2 is YENEEA. CDR3 sequence (DNA): TGTGCCAGCAGCCTAACTAGCGGGGGCGGCAAAAACATTCAGTACTTC. It specifies CASSLTSGGGKNIQYF. The full variable domain, rest sourced from reference TRBV11-3 and TRBJ2-4, is EAGVVQSPRYKIIEKKQPVAFWCNPISGHNTLYWYLQNLGQGPELLIRYENEEAVDDSQLPKDRFSAERLKGVDSTLKIQPAELGDSAVYLCASSLTSGGGKNIQYFGAGTRLSVL.

Concerning this clone: The sample holds other DNA sequences that translate to the same CDR3. The chain is built from TRBV5-1 and TRBJ2-6; D is perhaps TRBD1 (5 bases). The V and J ends lost 4 bases and 0 bases respectively, with 8 bases between them. This CDR3 comprises 15 residues. Per the germline V gene, CDR1 is SGHRS and CDR2 is YFSETQ. In DNA form, the CDR3 reads TGCGCCAGCAGCACCGACAGCTCTGGGGCCAACGTCCTGACTTTC. Translating gives CASSTDSSGANVLTF.

This clone was counted a single time. The V and J genes are TRBV10-1 and TRBJ1-1; D ambiguous. The germline V gene encodes CDR1 WNHNN and CDR2 SYGVQD (reference sequence). V was trimmed by 0 bases and J by 4 bases, leaving 6 bases between them. The CDR3 is 13 residues long. CDR3 sequence reads: CASSESGSTEAFF. DNA of the CDR3: TGCGCCAGCAGTGAGTCCGGCAGCACTGAAGCTTTCTTT.